This T cell receptor (beta chain) was obtained from a study of blood T cell repertoires in COVID-19. In the study overall: Material from acute and convalescent COVID-19 was sourced from the United States, Italy and Spain. PBMCs, B-cell-depleted T cells, or T cells provided the cDNA or gDNA that made up the material.

Trimming shortened V by 5 bases and J by 6 bases, and 16 bases separated the two germline ends. The CDR3 sequence is 13 residues long. In germline, CDR1 is SQVTM, CDR2 ANQGSEA. This clone was seen only once. Source study methods: Nucleated cell number was recorded as an estimate derived from reference gene primer amplification. Assay: immunoSEQ multiplex PCR; the TCRdb copy retains only in-frame clones and omits some. V, J and clone size are those of that table, while D and trimming were read from the DNA. The repertoire holds 45,000 to 70,000 clones, with almost 85% as singletons. Sequences were obtained from peripheral blood. The chain recombines TRBV29-1 with TRBJ1-2; no clear D gene. The receptor's source is a woman aged 80 or over with acute or convalescent COVID-19. The chain's CDR3 is CSVFEGLWDGYTF. The CDR3 nucleotides are TGCAGCGTTTTTGAAGGACTTTGGGATGGCTACACCTTC.